The rows below give T cell receptor beta chains drawn from one sample of a study of blood T cell repertoires in COVID-19. Profiling relied on immunoSEQ multiplex PCR, and the TCRdb table lists in-frame clones only, not all of them. The table records approximately 90,000 clones, 70% to 80% of them present only once. The sequencing input was peripheral blood. The origin of the receptors is a human donor in a cohort sampled during active COVID-19. The CDR3 runs from the conserved cysteine through the conserved F or W. D genes are given only for firm matches. The size entry is marked missing in some rows and otherwise reads once, few, many or a size class.

cdr3_aa	cdr3_nt	d_call	clone_size	v_call	j_call
CASSITGRMAFYEQYF	TGTGCCAGTAGTATTACAGGACGAATGGCCTTCTACGAGCAGTACTTC	.	.	TRBV19	TRBJ2-7
CSVDVPGGKVDEQFF	TGCAGCGTTGATGTCCCAGGGGGAAAGGTCGATGAGCAGTTCTTC	TRBD1	.	TRBV29-1	TRBJ2-1
CASSIFSDTQYF	TGTGCCAGCAGTATATTCTCAGATACGCAGTATTTT	.	.	TRBV2	TRBJ2-3
CATSISSRDRLNTEAFF	TGTGCCACCAGCATTTCGTCCCGGGACAGGCTGAACACTGAAGCTTTCTTT	TRBD1	.	TRBV15	TRBJ1-1
CASSQIQGTEAFF	TGTGCCAGCAGCCAAATACAGGGGACTGAAGCTTTCTTT	TRBD1	.	TRBV3-1/TRBV3-2	TRBJ1-1
CATSSYSGRGNQPQHF	TGTGCCACCAGCAGCTACTCGGGAAGGGGCAATCAGCCCCAGCATTTT	.	.	TRBV15	TRBJ1-5
CASSSGTGASGYGYTF	TGTGCCAGCAGCTCCGGGACAGGGGCCTCCGGCTATGGCTACACCTTC	TRBD1	.	TRBV5-6	TRBJ1-2
CASGDPLRGRGHNEQFF	TGCGCCAGCGGGGACCCCCTGAGGGGGAGAGGGCACAATGAGCAGTTCTTC	.	.	TRBV5-1	TRBJ2-1
CASAGGIEKLFF	TGTGCCAGCGCAGGGGGCATCGAAAAACTGTTTTTT	TRBD1	once	TRBV6-5	TRBJ1-4
CASSPGRTDTQYF	TGTGCCAGTAGCCCCGGTAGAACAGATACGCAGTATTTT	.	.	TRBV19	TRBJ2-3
CASSEESGDSPLHF	TGTGCCAGCAGTGAAGAATCGGGGGATTCACCCCTCCACTTT	.	.	TRBV6-1	TRBJ1-6
CASRQDRGLGEQYF	TGTGCCAGCAGACAAGACAGGGGGCTTGGGGAGCAGTACTTC	TRBD1	.	TRBV14	TRBJ2-7
CASSPMVQNGSPLHF	TGTGCCAGCTCACCAATGGTGCAGAATGGTTCACCCCTCCACTTT	.	many	TRBV18	TRBJ1-6
CASSPQGGYEQYF	TGTGCCAGCAGCCCGCAGGGGGGCTACGAGCAGTACTTC	.	.	TRBV11-2	TRBJ2-7
CASSLKGSGQGYYEQYF	TGTGCCAGCAGCTTAAAGGGTAGCGGGCAGGGTTACTACGAGCAGTACTTC	TRBD2	.	TRBV7-3	TRBJ2-7
CASMPWSSGMIQYF	TGTGCCAGCATGCCGTGGAGTAGCGGGATGATCCAGTACTTC	TRBD2	.	TRBV3-1/TRBV3-2	TRBJ2-5
CASSLGLAGEQFF	TGTGCCAGCAGCTTGGGACTAGCGGGTGAGCAGTTCTTC	TRBD2	.	TRBV7-6	TRBJ2-1
CASGDTRTSGGPYNEQFF	TGTGCCAGCGGGGACACCAGGACTAGCGGAGGCCCCTACAATGAGCAGTTCTTC	TRBD2	.	TRBV19	TRBJ2-1
CASSYTGIQETQYF	TGTGCCAGCAGTTACACCGGGATCCAAGAGACCCAGTACTTC	.	.	TRBV27	TRBJ2-5
CASSPRGGSSHEQYF	TGTGCCAGCAGCCCAAGAGGTGGGAGCAGCCACGAGCAGTACTTC	.	.	TRBV7-8	TRBJ2-7
CASSQVFEGYTF	TGTGCCAGCAGCCAAGTATTCGAGGGCTACACCTTC	.	.	TRBV3-1/TRBV3-2	TRBJ1-2
CASSWGAGGETQYF	TGTGCCAGCAGCTGGGGAGCAGGAGGGGAGACCCAGTACTTC	.	.	TRBV5-5	TRBJ2-5
CASSLNQGSGSKTQYF	TGCGCCAGCAGTCTTAATCAGGGGAGCGGTTCGAAGACCCAGTACTTC	.	.	TRBV23-1	TRBJ2-5
CASSESSSYEQYF	TGTGCCAGCAGTGAATCTAGCTCCTACGAGCAGTACTTC	.	.	TRBV6-1	TRBJ2-7
CASSYAAGSSYEQYF	TGTGCCAGCAGTTACGCCGCAGGGTCCTCCTACGAGCAGTACTTC	.	.	TRBV6-5	TRBJ2-7
CASNPAGGPLGEQFF	TGCGCCAGCAATCCGGCGGGAGGGCCTTTAGGTGAGCAGTTCTTC	TRBD2	.	TRBV5-1	TRBJ2-1